The 14 T cell receptor beta chains listed next were all sequenced from one sample in a study of PD-1 blockade in mismatch repair-deficient tumors. Using immunoSEQ multiplex PCR, the repertoire was profiled, and TCRdb retains in-frame clones only, with some absent. The sample has around 51,000 clones; roughly 80% are singletons. The sequenced sample was peripheral blood, obtained roughly 21 weeks after starting pembrolizumab. All receptors come from an adult with mismatch repair-deficient cancer.

The chain is built from TRBV11-3 and TRBJ2-2, with D unclear. The CDR3 has 14 amino acids. The germline V gene has CDR1 SGHNT and CDR2 YENEEA. V dropped 2 bases and J dropped 0 bases, with 4 bases sitting between them. The CDR3 DNA sequence: TGTGCCAGCAGCTTAACTACGAACACCGGGGAGCTGTTTTTT. It yields the protein CASSLTTNTGELFF.

V is TRBV19 and J is TRBJ2-2; possibly TRBD2 for D (6 bases). Trimming removed 8 bases from V and 5 bases from J, with 15 bases in between. This CDR3 is 14 amino acids long. The V gene's germline CDR1 is LNHDA and CDR2 SQIVND (reference sequence). The DNA of the CDR3 is TGTGCCAGTTCTTTTGGGGGAGGAACCGGGGAGCTGTTTTTT. Its translation is CASSFGGGTGELFF.

This clone was seen a handful of times. The chain links TRBV19 to TRBJ2-2; 12 nucleotides agree with TRBD2. The CDR3 is 16 residues long. CDR1 LNHDA and CDR2 SQIVND come from the germline V gene (reference sequence). J gave up 8 bases and V 5 bases, and 9 bases lay outside the gene matches. As DNA, the CDR3 is TGTGCCAGTAGTGCGAGACTAGCGGGAGTAGGTGGGGAGCTGTTTTTT. Its protein is CASSARLAGVGGELFF.

The rearrangement links TRBV4-2 to TRBJ2-7; weak D call: TRBD2 (7 bases). The CDR3 extends over 17 amino acids. V dropped 4 bases and J dropped 2 bases, with 21 bases sitting between them. Germline V gene sequence: CDR1 LGHNA, CDR2 YNFKEQ. The CDR3 nucleotides are TGTGCCAGCAGCCTGATGAGGGGGGGAGGAATGACCTACGAGCAGTACTTC. Its translation is CASSLMRGGGMTYEQYF.

The chain combines TRBV9 with TRBJ2-1, with 9 bases matching TRBD2. Germline loops: CDR1 SGDLS, CDR2 YYNGEE. After removal of 4 bases from V and 4 bases from J, the junction contained 6 bases not matched to a gene. CDR3 length: 15 residues. This CDR3 is CASSTSGRTYNEQFF. The DNA of the CDR3 is TGTGCCAGCAGCACGAGCGGGAGGACGTACAATGAGCAGTTCTTC.

This sequence joins TRBV5-1 and TRBJ2-1; 7 nucleotides align to TRBD1. CDR3 length: 17 amino acids. V trimming: 0 bases; J trimming: 0 bases; junction bases outside the gene matches: 6. CDR1 and CDR2 from the germline V gene are SGHRS and YFSETQ. The CDR3 loop is CASSLDQQGPSYNEQFF. The CDR3 coding sequence is TGCGCCAGCAGCTTGGACCAACAGGGGCCCTCCTACAATGAGCAGTTCTTC.

The chain is built from TRBV7-2 and TRBJ2-1; D is perhaps TRBD2 (5 bases). Trimming cost V 5 bases and J 4 bases, with 21 bases left between them. Germline CDR1 reads SGHTA; CDR2 reads FQGNSA. There are 17 residues in the CDR3. CDR3 nucleotides: TGTGCCAGCAGCGCCTGGACTTCCCTCGGACCTTACAATGAGCAGTTCTTC. It codes for CASSAWTSLGPYNEQFF.

The rearrangement uses TRBV18 and TRBJ2-1; 7 positions match TRBD2. This CDR3 is built from 17 residues. The germline V gene encodes CDR1 KGHSH and CDR2 LQKENI. Trimming at V came to 3 bases and at J to 1 base, leaving 9 bases not matched to a gene. For the CDR3, the DNA is TGTGCCAGCTCACCTCCCCTAGGAGCGGGGTCCTACAATGAGCAGTTCTTC. This gives the protein CASSPPLGAGSYNEQFF.

The chain carries TRBV30 and TRBJ2-3, with D perhaps matching TRBD1 (5 bases). Looked up from germline, CDR1 is GTSNPN and CDR2 is SVGIG (reference sequence). This CDR3 has 13 amino acids. V was shortened by 5 bases and J by 0 bases, with 9 bases between the two germline ends. The CDR3 DNA reads TGTGCCTGGCAGGGATCTAGCACAGATACGCAGTATTTT. It codes for CAWQGSSTDTQYF. Based on the CDR3 plus reference TRBV30 and TRBJ2-3, the full variable domain is SQTIHQWPATLVQPVGSPLSLECTVEGTSNPNLYWYRQAAGRGLQLLFYSVGIGQISSEVPQNLSASRPQDRQFILSSKKLLLSDSGFYLCAWQGSSTDTQYFGPGTRLTVL.

This clone was observed a handful of times. The chain combines TRBV29-1 with TRBJ1-2, with D uncertain. In germline, CDR1 is SQVTM, CDR2 ANQGSEA. The CDR3 consists of 11 residues. The ends were cut back, 3 bases at V and 4 bases at J, with 6 bases in the middle. This CDR3 reads CSVETVYGYTF. In DNA form, the CDR3 reads TGCAGCGTTGAGACCGTCTATGGCTACACCTTC.

By proportion, this clone is medium-sized. The chain employs TRBV11-1 and TRBJ1-5; a weak D match, TRBD1 (6 bases). V was clipped by 3 bases and J by 4 bases, with 7 bases between them. The CDR3 is 13 residues long. Germline V gene sequence: CDR1 SGHAT, CDR2 FQDESV (reference sequence). The CDR3 coding sequence is TGTGCCAGCAGCTTGGGGGCGAATCAGCCCCAGCATTTT. Translation gives CASSLGANQPQHF.

The chain employs TRBV18 and TRBJ1-5, with D unresolved. The CDR3 is made up of 14 amino acids. The ends were cut back, 3 bases at V and 5 bases at J, with 11 bases in the middle. In germline, CDR1 is KGHSH, CDR2 LQKENI. In DNA, the CDR3 is TGTGCCAGCTCACCTTTCGCGGGTGATCAGCCCCAGCATTTT. It translates to CASSPFAGDQPQHF. Drawing the rest from reference TRBV18 and TRBJ1-5, the complete variable domain is NAGVMQNPRHLVRRRGQEARLRCSPMKGHSHVYWYRQLPEEGLKFMVYLQKENIIDESGMPKERFSAEFPKEGPSILRIQQVVRGDSAAYFCASSPFAGDQPQHFGDGTRLSIL.

This clone was seen only a few times. The identical CDR3 is also encoded by other nucleotide sequences in the sample. The chain links TRBV6-5 to TRBJ2-7; D gene uncertain. Germline CDR1 is MNHEY and CDR2 is SVGAGI. The CDR3 covers 11 residues. Trimming cost V 2 bases and J 7 bases, with 6 bases left between them. The CDR3 bases are TGTGCCAGCAGTTACGGTAGGGAGCAGTACTTC. Its protein is CASSYGREQYF.

This clone appeared a single time. The chain joins TRBV2 to TRBJ2-7; 8 nucleotides agree with TRBD1. V lost 5 bases and J lost 3; bases outside the gene matches: 3. This CDR3 has 13 amino acids. Germline V gives CDR1 SNHLY, CDR2 FYNNEI. For the CDR3, the DNA is TGTGCCAGCAGTTCAGACAGGGGCTACGAGCAGTACTTC. Protein product: CASSSDRGYEQYF. Combining the CDR3 with reference TRBV2 and TRBJ2-7 gives the whole variable domain EPEVTQTPSHQVTQMGQEVILRCVPISNHLYFYWYRQILGQKVEFLVSFYNNEISEKSEIFDDQFSVERPDGSNFTLKIRSTKLEDSAMYFCASSSDRGYEQYFGPGTRLTVT.